Detailed here is one T cell receptor (beta chain). What it recognizes is unknown. PCR was performed using 60 Vbeta and 13 Jbeta primers. Assay used: immunoSEQ multiplex PCR; TCRdb lists only in-frame clones, some missing. This table holds 150,000 or so clones, 83% found once. The data were taken from a study of cytomegalovirus exposure and HLA in healthy donors. Findings of the study overall: At a 0.05 false discovery rate, a later analysis found 18,000 or so TCR beta sequences to be associated with HLA alleles.

Among the donors, all were healthy bone marrow donors. With V trimmed by 5 bases and J by 3 bases, 10 bases remained unmatched. This CDR3 contains 15 residues. Germline CDR1 is SNHLY and CDR2 is FYNNEI. The chain couples TRBV2 to TRBJ2-7, with 7 bases matching TRBD1. The sequence came from a man between 50 and 59 years old in good health and CMV-seropositive. Sequencing was done on a sample of PBMCs. The CDR3 DNA follows: TGTGCCAGCAGTTTACAGGGGCCCATAGACTACGAGCAGTACTTC. Residues: CASSLQGPIDYEQYF. The whole variable domain, remainder taken from reference TRBV2 and TRBJ2-7, is EPEVTQTPSHQVTQMGQEVILRCVPISNHLYFYWYRQILGQKVEFLVSFYNNEISEKSEIFDDQFSVERPDGSNFTLKIRSTKLEDSAMYFCASSLQGPIDYEQYFGPGTRLTVT.